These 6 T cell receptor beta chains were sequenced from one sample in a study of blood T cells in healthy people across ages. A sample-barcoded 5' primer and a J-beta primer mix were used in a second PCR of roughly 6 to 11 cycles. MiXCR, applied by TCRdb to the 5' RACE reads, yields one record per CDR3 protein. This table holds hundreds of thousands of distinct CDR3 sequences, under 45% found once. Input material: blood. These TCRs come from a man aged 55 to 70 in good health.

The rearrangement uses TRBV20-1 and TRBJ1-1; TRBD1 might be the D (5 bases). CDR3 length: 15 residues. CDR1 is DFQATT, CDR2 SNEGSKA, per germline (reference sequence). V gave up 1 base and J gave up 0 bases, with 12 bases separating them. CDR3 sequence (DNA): TGCAGTGCTAGAGTCGGGACGGTGATGAACACTGAAGCTTTCTTT. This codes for CSARVGTVMNTEAFF.

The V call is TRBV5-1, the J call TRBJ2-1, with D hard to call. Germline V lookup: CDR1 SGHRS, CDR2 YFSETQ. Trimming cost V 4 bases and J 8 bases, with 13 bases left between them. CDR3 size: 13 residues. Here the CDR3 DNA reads TGCGCCAGCAGCCGAAAAGAAGGTCATGAGCAGTTCTTC. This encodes CASSRKEGHEQFF.

CDR3 DNA: TGTGCCAGCAGCTTGGGAGGAGAAAATACGCAGTATTTT. It translates to CASSLGGENTQYF. The chain is built from TRBV5-4 and TRBJ2-3; D not certain. V lost 0 bases, J lost 7 bases, and 9 bases lay in between. Per germline, CDR1 SGHNT and CDR2 YYREEE (reference sequence). This CDR3 has 13 amino acids.

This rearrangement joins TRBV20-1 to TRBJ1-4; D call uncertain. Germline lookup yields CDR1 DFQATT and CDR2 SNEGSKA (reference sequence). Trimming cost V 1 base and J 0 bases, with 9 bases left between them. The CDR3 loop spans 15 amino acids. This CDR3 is CSARGTGATNEKLFF. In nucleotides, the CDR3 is TGCAGTGCTAGAGGGACGGGCGCAACTAATGAAAAACTGTTTTTT.

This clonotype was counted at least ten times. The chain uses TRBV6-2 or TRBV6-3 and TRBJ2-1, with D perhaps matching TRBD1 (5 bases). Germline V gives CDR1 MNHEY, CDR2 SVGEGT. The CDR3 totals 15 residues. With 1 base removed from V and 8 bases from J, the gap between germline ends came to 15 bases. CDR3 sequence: CASSYLTGPTDEQFF. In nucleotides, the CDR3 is TGTGCCAGCAGTTACTTAACAGGACCCACCGATGAGCAGTTCTTC.

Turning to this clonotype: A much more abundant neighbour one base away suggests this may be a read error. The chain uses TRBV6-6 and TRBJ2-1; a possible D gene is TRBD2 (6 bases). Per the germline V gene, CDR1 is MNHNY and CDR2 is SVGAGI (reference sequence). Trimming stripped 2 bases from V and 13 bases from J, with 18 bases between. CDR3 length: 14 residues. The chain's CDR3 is CASSYGGNKETQFF. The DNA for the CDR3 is TGTGCCAGCAGTTACGGGGGGAACAAAGAGACCCAGTTCTTC.